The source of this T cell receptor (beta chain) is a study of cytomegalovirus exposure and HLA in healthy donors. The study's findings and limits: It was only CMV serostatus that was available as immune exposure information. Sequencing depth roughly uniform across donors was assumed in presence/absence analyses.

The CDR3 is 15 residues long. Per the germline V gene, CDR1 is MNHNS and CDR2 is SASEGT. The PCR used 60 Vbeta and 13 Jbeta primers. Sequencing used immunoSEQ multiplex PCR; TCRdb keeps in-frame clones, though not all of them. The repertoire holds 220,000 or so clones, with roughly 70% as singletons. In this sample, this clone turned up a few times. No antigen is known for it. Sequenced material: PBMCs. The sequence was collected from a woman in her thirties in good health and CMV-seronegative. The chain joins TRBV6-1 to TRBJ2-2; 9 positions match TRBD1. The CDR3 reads CASLTGQGWFGELFF. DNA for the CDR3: TGTGCTTCCTTAACGGGACAGGGATGGTTCGGGGAGCTGTTTTTT.